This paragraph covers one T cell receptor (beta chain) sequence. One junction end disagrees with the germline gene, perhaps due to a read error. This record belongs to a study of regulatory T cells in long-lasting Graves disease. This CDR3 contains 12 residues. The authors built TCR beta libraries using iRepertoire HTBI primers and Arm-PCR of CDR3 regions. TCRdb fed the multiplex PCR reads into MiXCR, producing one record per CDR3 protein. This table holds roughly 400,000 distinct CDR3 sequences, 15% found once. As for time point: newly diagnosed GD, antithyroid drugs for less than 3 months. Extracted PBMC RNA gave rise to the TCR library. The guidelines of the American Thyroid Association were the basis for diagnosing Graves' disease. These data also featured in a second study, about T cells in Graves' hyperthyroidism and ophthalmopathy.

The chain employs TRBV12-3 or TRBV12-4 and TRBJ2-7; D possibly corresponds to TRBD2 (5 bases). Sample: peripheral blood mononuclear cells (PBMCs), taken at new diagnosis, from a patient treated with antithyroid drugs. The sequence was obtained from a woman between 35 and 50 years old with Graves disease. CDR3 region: CASSRGSYGQYF. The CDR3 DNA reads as TGTGCCAGCAGCCGAGGGTCCTACGGGCAGTACTTC.